This TCR beta chain was captured in a study of radiotherapy plus CTLA-4 blockade in lung cancer. Study overall: Disease control was present in more than 25% of patients, and objective responses in about 18%.

The ends were cut back, 5 bases at V and 1 base at J, with 6 bases in the middle. Germline CDR1 and CDR2: SGDLS and YYNGEE. This CDR3 is built from 13 residues. Repertoires were generated with immunoSEQ multiplex PCR, while TCRdb's copy carries only in-frame clones and drops some. The sample holds approximately 82,000 clones; around 81% are singletons and the top ten take 13% to 15%. Patients with chemo-refractory metastatic non-small-cell lung cancer received focal radiation plus CTLA-4 blockade with ipilimumab. This specimen consisted of peripheral blood, obtained from a patient treated with radiotherapy plus ipilimumab. The clonotype originates from a human donor with non-small cell lung cancer that progressed on radiotherapy plus ipilimumab. The V and J genes are TRBV9 and TRBJ2-2, with a possible D match to TRBD2 (6 bases). The CDR3 DNA follows: TGTGCCAGCAGTAGCGGGAACACCGGGGAGCTGTTTTTT. As protein: CASSSGNTGELFF. The complete variable domain, with remaining parts taken from reference TRBV9 and TRBJ2-2, reads DSGVTQTPKHLITATGQRVTLRCSPRSGDLSVYWYQQSLDQGLQFLIQYYNGEERAKGNILERFSAQQFPDLHSELNLSSLELGDSALYFCASSSGNTGELFFGEGSRLTVL.